The 28 T cell receptor beta chains in this list originate from one sample, sequenced in a study of blood T cell repertoires in COVID-19. Method: immunoSEQ multiplex PCR; TCRdb's copy keeps in-frame clones and lacks some. The data show about 170,000 clones, with 86% seen just once and 5.5% to 8.5% held by the top ten. The sample taken for sequencing was peripheral blood. The source is a woman at least 80 years old in a cohort sampled during active or convalescent COVID-19.

The chain couples TRBV18 to TRBJ1-3; a possible D gene is TRBD1 (5 bases). V lost 0 bases to trimming and J lost 0 bases, with 9 bases between them. CDR3 length: 16 amino acids. Per the germline V gene, CDR1 is KGHSH and CDR2 is LQKENI. CDR3 sequence: CASSPPGGGSGNTIYF. DNA for the CDR3: TGTGCCAGCTCACCACCGGGGGGAGGCTCTGGAAACACCATATATTTT.

The chain is built from TRBV6-5 and TRBJ1-1; 8 nucleotides agree with TRBD1. Per germline, CDR1 MNHEY and CDR2 SVGAGI. Trimming removed 6 bases from V and 0 bases from J; junction bases left unmatched: 6. This CDR3 comprises 15 residues. CDR3 amino acids: CASSPGTGVNTEAFF. The DNA of the CDR3 is TGTGCCAGCAGCCCAGGGACAGGAGTGAACACTGAAGCTTTCTTT.

The rearrangement links TRBV5-4 to TRBJ2-7; D may be TRBD2 (5 bases). This CDR3 spans 13 amino acids. V was pared by 3 bases and J by 7 bases, with 14 bases between. Germline V gives CDR1 SGHNT, CDR2 YYREEE (reference sequence). The CDR3 protein is CASSSNPGGEQYV. CDR3 DNA: TGTGCCAGCAGCTCCAACCCGGGCGGGGAGCAGTACGTC.

The V gene is TRBV5-1, the J gene TRBJ2-1; D gene ambiguous. V lost 4 bases and J lost 0, with 11 bases in between. The CDR3 totals 15 residues. The germline V gene has CDR1 SGHRS and CDR2 YFSETQ. CDR3 protein: CASSPVQSSYNEQFF. The DNA for the CDR3 is TGCGCCAGCAGCCCGGTACAGAGCTCCTACAATGAGCAGTTCTTC.

The chain uses TRBV29-1 and TRBJ2-1; 7 nucleotides agree with TRBD1. The CDR3 length is 13 residues. V lost 4 bases, J lost 4 bases, and 4 bases stayed unmatched. CDR1 is SQVTM and CDR2 is ANQGSEA in the germline V gene. The CDR3 region has the DNA TGCAGCGTTGCCAGACAGGGATACAATGAGCAGTTCTTC. It yields the protein CSVARQGYNEQFF.

The chain carries TRBV11-3 and TRBJ1-1; 7 bases agree with TRBD1. Per the germline V gene, CDR1 is SGHNT and CDR2 is YENEEA. The junction had 7 bases not matched to a gene; V was cut back by 2 bases and J by 4 bases. The CDR3 covers 15 residues. CDR3 region: CASSLTHRGSTEAFF. The CDR3 DNA follows: TGTGCCAGCAGCTTAACGCACAGGGGTTCCACTGAAGCTTTCTTT.

The chain uses TRBV5-5 and TRBJ2-7, with D maybe TRBD2 (6 bases). V gave up 4 bases and J gave up 2 bases, with 22 bases separating them. Looked up from germline, CDR1 is SGHKS and CDR2 is YYEKEE (reference sequence). CDR3 size: 17 residues. The CDR3 DNA follows: TGTGCCAGCAGCCCCGGCGGGGCGAGGGTCATGCCCTACGAGCAGTACTTC. The encoded protein is CASSPGGARVMPYEQYF. Filled out from reference TRBV5-5 and TRBJ2-7, the complete variable domain reads DAGVTQSPTHLIKTRGQQVTLRCSPISGHKSVSWYQQVLGQGPQFIFQYYEKEERGRGNFPDRFSARQFPNYSSELNVNALLLGDSALYLCASSPGGARVMPYEQYFGPGTRLTVT.

The chain recombines TRBV5-1 with TRBJ2-3, with 7 bases matching TRBD1. J was trimmed by 2 bases and V by 4 bases; bases with no gene match: 1. The CDR3 loop spans 13 amino acids. Germline assignment: CDR1 SGHRS and CDR2 YFSETQ. The CDR3 spells CASSRGPTDTQYF. As DNA, the CDR3 is TGCGCCAGCAGCAGGGGGCCCACAGATACGCAGTATTTT.

The chain carries TRBV7-9 and TRBJ2-1; D remains unclear. The germline V gene encodes CDR1 SEHNR and CDR2 FQNEAQ (reference sequence). This CDR3 is built from 14 residues. The V gene lost 2 bases and the J gene lost 6 bases, with 11 bases spanning the gap. CDR3 nucleotides: TGTGCCAGCAGCTTATATTCGCGCGTCAATGAGCAGTTCTTC. As protein: CASSLYSRVNEQFF.

The V gene is TRBV29-1, the J gene TRBJ2-7; 8 nucleotides match TRBD1. This CDR3 has 12 residues. J lost 7 bases, V lost 4 bases, and 6 bases had no gene match. CDR1 and CDR2 from the germline V gene are SQVTM and ANQGSEA. CDR3 sequence reads: CSVAKDRGEQYF. The DNA of the CDR3 is TGCAGCGTTGCCAAAGACAGGGGAGAGCAGTACTTC.

This chain joins TRBV18 and TRBJ1-6; 9 bases map to TRBD1. With 0 bases clipped from V and 10 bases from J, the junction kept 7 bases outside the gene matches. This CDR3 spans 16 amino acids. Per the germline V gene, CDR1 is KGHSH and CDR2 is LQKENI. CDR3 residues: CASSPPNRGLDSPLHF. CDR3 in DNA: TGTGCCAGCTCACCACCTAACAGGGGGCTGGACTCACCCCTCCACTTT.

A single count supports this clone. The gene calls are TRBV6-5 and TRBJ1-3; maybe TRBD1 (6 bases). CDR3 length equals 14 residues. Germline-derived CDR1 and CDR2 are MNHEY and SVGAGI. V was trimmed by 6 bases and J by 2 bases, leaving 11 bases between them. Here the CDR3 DNA reads TGTGCCAGCAGCCAGGGGATCGCTGGAAACACCATATATTTT. It specifies CASSQGIAGNTIYF.

This clone was detected only once. The V call is TRBV7-9, the J call TRBJ1-1; 10 nucleotides agree with TRBD1. CDR1 and CDR2 (germline): SEHNR, FQNEAQ (reference sequence). After removal of 5 bases from V and 5 bases from J, the junction contained 5 bases not matched to a gene. The CDR3 is made up of 14 amino acids. The CDR3 nucleotides are TGTGCCAGCAGCCCTCGGACAGGGGGGACTGAAGCTTTCTTT. As protein: CASSPRTGGTEAFF. Variable domain in full (rest from reference TRBV7-9 and TRBJ1-1): DTGVSQNPRHKITKRGQNVTFRCDPISEHNRLYWYRQTLGQGPEFLTYFQNEAQLEKSRLLSDRFSAERPKGSFSTLEIQRTEQGDSAMYLCASSPRTGGTEAFFGQGTRLTVV.

This chain uses TRBV7-2 with TRBJ1-3, with D possibly TRBD1 on 6 matching bases. The V end lost 3 bases, the J end lost 0 bases, and 9 bases lay between the germline ends. The CDR3 is 15 residues long. Germline-derived CDR1 and CDR2 are SGHTA and FQGNSA. DNA for the CDR3: TGTGCCAGCAGCTTCCAAGGGGGCTCTGGAAACACCATATATTTT. Translating it yields CASSFQGGSGNTIYF. Filled out from reference TRBV7-2 and TRBJ1-3, the complete variable domain reads GAGVSQSPSNKVTEKGKDVELRCDPISGHTALYWYRQSLGQGLEFLIYFQGNSAPDKSGLPSDRFSAERTGGSVSTLTIQRTQQEDSAVYLCASSFQGGSGNTIYFGEGSWLTVV.

Written as DNA, the CDR3 is TGTGCCAGCATGTATCAGGGCTCCTACAATGAGCAGTTCTTC. Amino acids: CASMYQGSYNEQFF. The chain couples TRBV2 to TRBJ2-1, with D perhaps TRBD1 (5 bases). The CDR3 has 14 residues. Trimming pared 7 bases from V and 0 bases from J, leaving 10 bases between. Germline V lookup: CDR1 SNHLY, CDR2 FYNNEI.

The rearrangement uses TRBV9 and TRBJ1-2, with a possible D match to TRBD1 (5 bases). V lost 0 bases to trimming and J lost 6 bases, with 9 bases between them. Per the germline V gene, CDR1 is SGDLS and CDR2 is YYNGEE. The CDR3 spans 13 residues. The CDR3: CASSVGLQDGYTF. In nucleotides, the CDR3 is TGTGCCAGCAGCGTAGGCTTACAGGATGGCTACACCTTC.

This clone was observed once. The V gene is TRBV7-8, the J gene TRBJ1-1; a possible D gene is TRBD1 (6 bases). Germline V gene data show CDR1 as SGHVS and CDR2 as FQNEAQ. Deletions cut 8 bases from V and 3 bases from J, with 22 bases between. The CDR3 contains 16 residues. In nucleotides, the CDR3 is TGTGCCAGCCGACCGACGGCAGGGGCAATTGACACTGAAGCTTTCTTT. It yields the protein CASRPTAGAIDTEAFF.

This rearrangement joins TRBV5-1 to TRBJ1-5, with TRBD1 identical over 7 bases. From germline, CDR1 is SGHRS and CDR2 YFSETQ. The CDR3 runs 15 residues. Trimming took 1 base from V and 6 from J; bases not matched to a gene: 7. The CDR3 bases are TGCGCCAGCAGCTTGACCCCAGGGGGTGGTCAGCCCCAGCATTTT. This translates into CASSLTPGGGQPQHF.

V and J are TRBV10-2 and TRBJ2-3; tentatively, D is TRBD2 (6 bases). Germline values: CDR1 WSHSY, CDR2 SAAADI. The CDR3 consists of 13 residues. V was cut by 6 bases and J by 2 bases, with 9 bases left in between. This CDR3 is CASRRDFTDTQYF. The CDR3 bases are TGCGCCAGCAGGCGGGACTTCACAGATACGCAGTATTTT.

The V gene is TRBV7-9, the J gene TRBJ2-1; 15 positions agree with TRBD2. This CDR3 is 17 amino acids long. The V segment lost 5 bases and the J segment 2 bases; nucleotides outside the gene matches: 4. Germline-derived CDR1 and CDR2 are SEHNR and FQNEAQ (reference sequence). The chain's CDR3 is CASSLGLAGGAYNEQFF. CDR3 nucleotide sequence: TGTGCCAGCAGCCTGGGACTAGCGGGGGGTGCCTACAATGAGCAGTTCTTC.

The CDR3 DNA follows: TGTGCCAGCAGCCAAGTTTCAGGCAGGCTGAATTCACCCCTCCACTTT. As protein: CASSQVSGRLNSPLHF. V usage is TRBV14 and J usage is TRBJ1-6, with D uncertain. CDR3 length equals 16 residues. V was pared by 1 base and J by 7 bases, with 14 bases between. Per the germline V gene, CDR1 is SGHDN and CDR2 is FVKESK. Together with reference TRBV14 and TRBJ1-6, the CDR3 gives the full variable domain: EAGVTQFPSHSVIEKGQTVTLRCDPISGHDNLYWYRRVMGKEIKFLLHFVKESKQDESGMPNNRFLAERTGGTYSTLKVQPAELEDSGVYFCASSQVSGRLNSPLHFGNGTRLTVT.

V and J are TRBV7-2 and TRBJ2-7, with 9 bases aligning to TRBD1. This CDR3 is 15 amino acids long. Looked up from germline, CDR1 is SGHTA and CDR2 is FQGNSA. Unmatched junction bases numbered 7, after V lost 6 bases and J lost 1 base. The CDR3 DNA follows: TGTGCCAGCAGTCCTGGACAGGGGTTATCCTACGAGCAGTACTTC. Amino acid sequence: CASSPGQGLSYEQYF.

This clone has only one observation. CDR3: CASSLVGGGSYNEQFF. The DNA of the CDR3 is TGTGCCAGCAGCTTAGTTGGGGGAGGTTCCTACAATGAGCAGTTCTTC. The chain has TRBV11-2 and TRBJ2-1; tentative D call: TRBD2 (6 bases). V lost 1 base and J 1 base, leaving 11 bases between the germline ends. The CDR3 totals 16 residues. CDR1 SGHAT and CDR2 FQNNGV come from the germline V gene.

CDR3 residues: CASSRKQGALDEQFF. Here the CDR3 DNA reads TGTGCCAGCAGCCGCAAACAGGGGGCCTTGGATGAGCAGTTCTTC. The chain couples TRBV5-4 to TRBJ2-1, with 9 bases identical to TRBD1. Germline loops: CDR1 SGHNT, CDR2 YYREEE (reference sequence). After removal of 4 bases from V and 8 bases from J, the junction contained 10 bases not matched to a gene. The CDR3 is 15 residues long.

The rearrangement joins TRBV12-3 or TRBV12-4 to TRBJ1-2; D is unresolved. The CDR3 has 13 residues. The V end was cut by 5 bases, the J end by 6 bases, with 13 bases between. The CDR3 DNA is TGTGCCAGCAGTACTTCCCCACAGAATGGCTACACCTTC. Its translation: CASSTSPQNGYTF.

The V call is TRBV5-1, the J call TRBJ2-1; perhaps TRBD2 as D (5 bases). The CDR3 consists of 15 residues. Trimming shortened V by 0 bases and J by 3 bases, and 10 bases separated the two germline ends. Germline CDR1 SGHRS, CDR2 YFSETQ. The CDR3 spells CASSLDEGYYNEQFF. The CDR3, as DNA: TGCGCCAGCAGCTTGGATGAGGGATACTACAATGAGCAGTTCTTC.

The chain employs TRBV9 and TRBJ1-1; D remains unclear. The CDR3 loop spans 13 amino acids. Germline V gene lookup returns CDR1 SGDLS and CDR2 YYNGEE. V was clipped by 0 bases and J by 5 bases, with 8 bases between them. The CDR3 here is CASSVVSGTEAFF. CDR3 sequence (DNA): TGTGCCAGCAGCGTAGTTTCGGGTACTGAAGCTTTCTTT.

The CDR3, as DNA: TGCGCCAGCAGCCAAGCGATTTCCAGGGGGCAAACCTATGGCTACACCTTC. This translates into CASSQAISRGQTYGYTF. The chain recombines TRBV4-3 with TRBJ1-2, with 8 bases that match TRBD1. Germline CDR1 reads LGHNA; CDR2 reads YSLEER. Trimming took 1 base from V and 4 from J; bases not matched to a gene: 11. This CDR3 region has 17 residues.